This is a list of T cell receptor beta chains from one sample in a study of OX40 agonist ivuxolimab in advanced cancers. Here immunoSEQ multiplex PCR was the method, and the copy in TCRdb shows in-frame clones only, minus some. The sample shows more than 80,000 clones, roughly nine tenths of them seen only once. The sequencing here drew on CD4+ or CD8+ T cells sorted from blood, taken in a trial of the OX40 agonist ivuxolimab. The receptors were sampled from an adult with an advanced solid tumor such as melanoma, head and neck, liver or kidney cancer. The CDR3 runs from the conserved cysteine through the conserved F or W. D genes are given only for firm matches. Clone size appears in some rows only: once, few, many, or a class for an expanded clone.

cdr3_length j_call clone_size d_call v_call cdr3_nt cdr3_aa
12 TRBJ2-5 NA NA TRBV5-6 TGTGCCAGCAGCTTGGTTTTAGGGACCCAGTACTTC CASSLVLGTQYF
15 TRBJ2-3 NA TRBD2 TRBV18 TGTGCCAGCTCCCGGGACTATTCTAGCACAGATACGCAGTATTTT CASSRDYSSTDTQYF
16 TRBJ2-3 NA TRBD2 TRBV7-2 TGTGCCAGCAGCCCCTCCTACTACCCGGGAGGGGATACGCAGTATTTT CASSPSYYPGGDTQYF
15 TRBJ2-3 NA NA TRBV9 TGTGCCAGCAGCGTAGGTCCACAGAGAACAGATACGCAGTATTTT CASSVGPQRTDTQYF
16 TRBJ2-7 NA TRBD2 TRBV4-1 TGCGCCAGCAGCCCTGGGACTAGCGGGCACACCTACGAGCAGTACTTC CASSPGTSGHTYEQYF
17 TRBJ2-6 NA NA TRBV30 TGTGCCTGGAGTGTTGGTAGCGAGCGGTCTGGGGCCAACGTCCTGACTTTC CAWSVGSERSGANVLTF
15 TRBJ2-3 NA NA TRBV11-2 TGTGCCAGCAGCGGGAGGCTCGACAGGACAGATACGCAGTATTTT CASSGRLDRTDTQYF
16 TRBJ1-5 once TRBD1 TRBV27 TGTGCCAGCAGTCCCATCGGACAGGGTCTCAATCAGCCCCAGCATTTT CASSPIGQGLNQPQHF
13 TRBJ2-7 NA NA TRBV28 TGTGCCAGCAGTTTAATAGTCCGCTACGAGCAGTACTTC CASSLIVRYEQYF
15 TRBJ1-5 NA NA TRBV5-1 TGCGCCAGCAGCTTGCAGGGAGTTAGCAATCAGCCCCAGCATTTT CASSLQGVSNQPQHF
11 TRBJ1-1 NA NA TRBV11-3 TGTGCCAGCAGCTTCCGTAGTGAAGCTTTCTTT CASSFRSEAFF
13 TRBJ1-4 NA NA TRBV2 TGTGCCTCCAGCCCGGGTTTGGGGGAAAAACTGTTTTTT CASSPGLGEKLFF
14 TRBJ2-6 NA NA TRBV28 TGTGCCAGCAGCCGCCACTCTGGGGCCAACGTCCTGACTTTC CASSRHSGANVLTF
13 TRBJ2-5 NA NA TRBV6-5 TGTGCCAGCAGTCGGCTCGGGCCAGAGACCCAGTACTTC CASSRLGPETQYF
19 TRBJ1-3 NA TRBD1 TRBV9 TGTGCCAGCAGCCCGGCGACAGGGGCGCTTCTTTCCTCTGGAAACACCATATATTTT CASSPATGALLSSGNTIYF
8 TRBJ1-2 NA NA TRBV20-1 TGCAGTGCGGAAGGCTACACCTTC CSAEGYTF
17 TRBJ2-3 NA TRBD2 TRBV25-1 TGTGCCAGCAGTCAAACCGGACTAGCGGGAGAATCAGATACGCAGTATTTT CASSQTGLAGESDTQYF
16 TRBJ2-3 NA NA TRBV2 TGTGCCAGCAGCCCGAACGCGGGCCTCTCCCGGGATACGCAGTATTTT CASSPNAGLSRDTQYF
14 TRBJ2-7 NA TRBD2 TRBV28 TGTGCCAGCAGTACCCCTAGCGGAATCTACGAGCAGTACTTC CASSTPSGIYEQYF
12 TRBJ1-2 NA TRBD1 TRBV27 TGTGCCAGCAGGGGGACAGGGGATGGCTACACCTTC CASRGTGDGYTF
13 TRBJ1-5 NA NA TRBV10-2 TGCGCCAGCAGTCCCGACGCGAATCAGCCCCAGCATTTT CASSPDANQPQHF
12 TRBJ1-1 NA NA TRBV7-8 TGTGCCAGCAGCTCCATCGGGACTGAAGCTTTCTTT CASSSIGTEAFF
15 TRBJ2-7 NA TRBD2 TRBV2 TGTGCCAGCAGTGAAGAGATTAGCGGGAACTACGAGCAGTACTTC CASSEEISGNYEQYF
13 TRBJ1-2 NA NA TRBV5-1 TGCGCCAGCAGCCCGGTAGTTAACTATGGCTACACCTTC CASSPVVNYGYTF
18 TRBJ1-4 NA TRBD1 TRBV4-1 TGCGCCAGCAGCCAAGACCCGGACAGGTCGGGACGGAATGAAAAACTGTTTTTT CASSQDPDRSGRNEKLFF
13 TRBJ1-1 once NA TRBV30 TGTGCCTGGAGTCCCCCCCTGGTCCTCTCTCCTTTCTTT CAWSPPLVLSPFF
14 TRBJ1-1 NA NA TRBV6-5 TGTGCCAGCAGTTACCCACGAAAGGGGACTGAAGCTTTCTTT CASSYPRKGTEAFF
14 TRBJ1-3 NA TRBD1 TRBV2 TGTGCCAGCAGTGAAATCGGGACAGGGGGCACCATATATTTT CASSEIGTGGTIYF
17 TRBJ1-3 few NA TRBV7-9 TGTGCCAGCAGCTTAAGTGTTTATGGGGGTACTGGAAACACCATATATTTT CASSLSVYGGTGNTIYF
15 TRBJ2-7 NA TRBD2 TRBV7-2 TGTGCCAGCAGTTCTGGACTAGCGTTAACCTACGAGCAGTACTTC CASSSGLALTYEQYF
14 TRBJ1-4 NA NA TRBV4-3 TGCGCCAGCAGCCAATGGGGCGGTAATGAAAAACTGTTTTTT CASSQWGGNEKLFF
13 TRBJ2-7 NA TRBD1 TRBV30 TGTGCCTGGATCGGACAGGGTATCGCCGAGCAGTACTTC CAWIGQGIAEQYF
15 TRBJ2-7 NA TRBD1 TRBV6-5 TGTGCCAGCAGTTACGGGGCCGACAGGGGGAGCGAGCAGTACTTC CASSYGADRGSEQYF
16 TRBJ2-2 NA NA TRBV28 TGTGCCAGCAGTTTTGGGGCAGGGATGAACACCGGGGAGCTGTTTTTT CASSFGAGMNTGELFF
11 TRBJ1-4 few NA TRBV29-1 TGCAGCGCCGGGTCATACGAAAAACTGTTTTTT CSAGSYEKLFF
16 TRBJ2-7 NA TRBD2 TRBV5-4 TGTGCCAGCAGGGGGGGAGGGCAGAAAAGCTCCTACGAGCAGTACTTC CASRGGGQKSSYEQYF
17 TRBJ2-2 NA TRBD2 TRBV5-1 TGCGCCAGCAGCGGGGGACTAGCGGGGCCGGGGACCGGGGAGCTGTTTTTT CASSGGLAGPGTGELFF
14 TRBJ2-7 NA NA TRBV10-1 TGCGCCAGCAGTGAGCCGGGACTTTCCGACGAGCAGTACTTC CASSEPGLSDEQYF
11 TRBJ2-3 NA NA TRBV28 TGTGCCCCGATAGTACCCGATACGCAGTATTTT CAPIVPDTQYF
17 TRBJ2-1 NA NA TRBV7-2 TGTGCCAGCAGCAACCGGGACTCGTCGAGCTCCTACAATGAGCAGTTCTTC CASSNRDSSSSYNEQFF
13 TRBJ2-1 NA NA TRBV30 TGTGCCTGGAGGGTTTTGGGGCAAGGTGAGCAGTTCTTC CAWRVLGQGEQFF
14 TRBJ1-1 NA TRBD1 TRBV2 TGTGCCAGCAGAAAACAGGGGATGAACACTGAAGCTTTCTTT CASRKQGMNTEAFF
14 TRBJ2-5 NA TRBD2 TRBV29-1 TGCAGCGTACGGGAACGACTAGCGGGAGAGACCCAGTACTTC CSVRERLAGETQYF
16 TRBJ2-1 NA NA TRBV5-1 TGCGCCAGCAGCGCAGCAGGATCCCTCGCCTACAATGAGCAGTTCTTC CASSAAGSLAYNEQFF
15 TRBJ2-4 NA NA TRBV10-3 TGTGCCATCAGTGGTGGACCCCCTACCGTGGACATTCAGTACTTC CAISGGPPTVDIQYF
12 TRBJ2-7 NA NA TRBV6-6 TGTGCCAGCAGTTACTACGAATACGAGCAGTACTTC CASSYYEYEQYF
17 TRBJ2-7 NA NA TRBV4-1 TGCGCCAGCAGCCAAGAAATTCCCGGGACGCCACAGGGCGAGCAGTACTTC CASSQEIPGTPQGEQYF
14 TRBJ2-1 NA NA TRBV7-2 TGTGCCAGCAGCTTATGGGCTAGCGAGGGTGAGCAGTTCTTC CASSLWASEGEQFF
16 TRBJ1-5 NA NA TRBV7-9 TGTGCCAGCAGCTTAGCGGAGGGCCGAATCAATCAGCCCCAGCATTTT CASSLAEGRINQPQHF
17 TRBJ2-3 NA TRBD2 TRBV7-2 TGTGCCAGCAGCTTAGTGGGTCTCGCGGGAGGGGCAGATACGCAGTATTTT CASSLVGLAGGADTQYF
18 TRBJ2-2 few TRBD2 TRBV9 TGTGCCAGCAGCGTAGAGGCGGCTGCGGGAGGGTACACCGGGGAGCTGTTTTTT CASSVEAAAGGYTGELFF
14 TRBJ2-1 NA TRBD2 TRBV29-1 TGCAGCGCCCGAGGGACTAGCGGGAGTAATGGGCAGTTCTTC CSARGTSGSNGQFF